The 4 T cell receptor beta chains below come from one sample, sequenced in a study of response to subunit inactivated influenza vaccine. TCRdb recomputed calls from the RT-PCR reads with MiXCR, one row per CDR3 protein. Altogether 700,000 to 800,000 distinct CDR3 sequences are present, about 18% being singletons, with the ten largest covering approximately 11%. The sequences come from PBMCs from blood, collected less than 6 days after vaccination. These receptor sequences come from a man aged 45 to 65 who received an inactivated influenza vaccine.

This clonotype was detected only once. The chain uses TRBV6-1 and TRBJ2-2; possibly TRBD1 for D (6 bases). The CDR3 is made up of 16 amino acids. Germline loops: CDR1 MNHNS, CDR2 SASEGT. V shed 5 bases and J shed 2 bases, with 15 bases lying between them. The CDR3 spells CASSRRTVRNTGELFF. CDR3 DNA: TGTGCCAGCAGTCGGCGGACAGTAAGAAACACCGGGGAGCTGTTTTTT.

This clonotype was observed many times. J is TRBJ2-2 and V is TRBV10-3; TRBD2 matches at 7 bases. Per germline, CDR1 ENHRY and CDR2 SYGVKD. The CDR3 contains 16 residues. The junction had 7 bases not matched to a gene; V was cut back by 4 bases and J by 2 bases. CDR3 sequence reads: CAISGWLAANTGELFF. DNA of the CDR3: TGTGCCATCAGTGGGTGGCTAGCGGCAAACACCGGGGAGCTGTTTTTT.

The table lists this clonotype with many counts. In DNA, the CDR3 is TGTGCCAGCAGTTTCTTTTCCGGCGCAGGTGAGCAGTTCTTC. Translation: CASSFFSGAGEQFF. The chain uses TRBV12-3 or TRBV12-4 and TRBJ2-1; unclear D gene. Between the trimmed V and J ends, which lost 3 bases and 9 bases, there was a span of 15 bases. There are 14 residues in the CDR3.

The chain links TRBV24-1 to TRBJ2-2; unclear D gene. Between the trimmed V and J ends, which lost 7 bases and 5 bases, there was a span of 13 bases. The CDR3 extends over 14 amino acids. The germline V gene has CDR1 KGHDR and CDR2 SFDVKD. The chain's CDR3 is CATSDDGWTGELFF. The CDR3 DNA follows: TGTGCCACCAGCGACGACGGTTGGACCGGGGAGCTGTTTTTT.